The rows below give T cell receptor beta chains drawn from one sample of a study of T cell responses to AZD1222 COVID-19 vaccine. Profiled with immunoSEQ multiplex PCR; TCRdb holds only in-frame clones, not every one. The table shows some 200,000 clones, with approximately 91% occurring only once. Sequencing used peripheral blood, obtained on day 0 of AZD1222 vaccination. The receptors come from an adult in good health. Both conserved end residues are part of each CDR3. The D gene is left open where the match is weak.

>TRBD2|TRBV24-1|TRBJ2-1
CATQAGGPNNEQFF
>NA|TRBV11-2|TRBJ2-1
CASSLVIGRPSEQFF
>TRBD2|TRBV27|TRBJ2-7
CASSFVREATYEQYF
>NA|TRBV7-8|TRBJ2-5
CASSLVLNQETQYF
>TRBD1|TRBV6-5|TRBJ2-7
CASGTGGGYEQYF
>NA|TRBV3-1/TRBV3-2|TRBJ1-4
CASSQGSGGGTEKLFF
>TRBD2|TRBV6-5|TRBJ2-1
CASSLAGGNLNEQFF
>NA|TRBV5-4|TRBJ2-7
CASSGIGRNDEQYF
>NA|TRBV5-1|TRBJ2-7
CASSPGSYEQYF
>TRBD1|TRBV7-8|TRBJ1-5
CASRPRQGGQPQHF
>TRBD2|TRBV7-9|TRBJ2-3
CASSRTIGAGGLTDTQYF
>NA|TRBV5-4|TRBJ1-1
CASSVQGGGNTEAFF
>NA|TRBV3-1/TRBV3-2|TRBJ1-5
CASSQDTRGRTQHF
>NA|TRBV9|TRBJ1-1
CASSVAPAGDFTEAFF
>TRBD1|TRBV7-6|TRBJ2-5
CASSRQGSGTQYF
>TRBD1|TRBV24-1|TRBJ2-2
CATSDSQGKASGELFF
>NA|TRBV12-3/TRBV12-4|TRBJ2-3
CASTSGGGTQYF
>TRBD2|TRBV27|TRBJ2-7
CASSFLLAGGPTYEQYF
>TRBD2|TRBV7-8|TRBJ2-5
CASSYGTIQETQYF
>NA|TRBV24-1|TRBJ2-1
CATSGLVHNEQFF
>NA|TRBV19|TRBJ2-3
CASTMDGGDTQYF
>NA|TRBV20-1|TRBJ1-2
CSASRSGGYTF
>TRBD1|TRBV2|TRBJ2-7
CASNPPQQGDSYEQYF
>NA|TRBV28|TRBJ2-7
CASRIAGTDSYEQYF
>TRBD1|TRBV19|TRBJ1-1
CASSKPTGSGTEAFF
>TRBD1|TRBV25-1|TRBJ1-4
CASSERQGGEKLFF
>NA|TRBV28|TRBJ1-5
CASSSDIYSNQPQHF
>NA|TRBV10-2|TRBJ2-7
CASSESAREQYF
>NA|TRBV6-6|TRBJ1-1
CASLPGVRTEAFF
>TRBD1|TRBV7-9|TRBJ1-3
CASSLRQGAANSGNTIYF
>TRBD1|TRBV19|TRBJ2-7
CASSLGQGATVYEQYF
>NA|TRBV7-9|TRBJ2-7
CASGEVQDEQYF
>NA|TRBV27|TRBJ2-7
CASSLTPEQGRGYEQYF
>NA|TRBV12-5|TRBJ2-7
CASGLVPPAPLYEQYF
>TRBD1|TRBV4-1|TRBJ2-7
CASSQGEPGTVYEQYF
>NA|TRBV9|TRBJ2-7
CASSVEDSPYEQYF
>NA|TRBV7-6|TRBJ1-6
CASSLEGPGSNSPLHF
>TRBD1|TRBV27|TRBJ2-1
CASIADRDNEQFF
>TRBD2|TRBV6-1|TRBJ2-7
CASSEGLAGGLTTYEQYF
>NA|TRBV9|TRBJ1-1
CASSVDWGAEAFF
>NA|TRBV10-2|TRBJ1-3
CASSESTQLGFSGNTIYF
>NA|TRBV14|TRBJ2-1
CASNSRAPDNEQFF
>NA|TRBV29-1|TRBJ1-2
CSVEDTEDRNYGYTF
>NA|TRBV7-9|TRBJ1-4
CASRGPNEKLFF
>TRBD2|TRBV19|TRBJ2-2
CASRRTSGNTGELFF
>NA|TRBV7-9|TRBJ1-6
CASKAQGYNSPLHF
>NA|TRBV19|TRBJ2-5
CASSISGKIETQYF
>NA|TRBV11-3|TRBJ2-2
CASSLASGDRRHTGELFF
>NA|TRBV4-3|TRBJ1-5
CASSQDARGGSNQPQHF
>TRBD1|TRBV5-1|TRBJ2-1
CASTQETGGVHEQFF
>NA|TRBV28|TRBJ2-1
CASSLFTWASVTYNEQFF
>TRBD1|TRBV27|TRBJ1-1
CASSWTGMNTEAFF
>NA|TRBV6-5|TRBJ1-1
CASSLGPGNTEAFF
>NA|TRBV7-2|TRBJ2-7
CASSLEWSARFSYEQYF
>TRBD1|TRBV29-1|TRBJ2-7
CSVEQGEQPYEQYF
>NA|TRBV24-1|TRBJ2-1
CATSDRGTPGNEQFF
>NA|TRBV6-1|TRBJ2-7
CASSEGQHYEQYF
>TRBD1|TRBV6-5|TRBJ1-1
CASNGEGTGAAFF